This T cell receptor (beta chain) was identified in a study of T cell repertoires in ileal Crohn's disease. The overall study: About half of patients got postoperative therapy: under twelve thiopurines, approximately 18 anti-TNF.

TCRdb's copy holds only in-frame clones and misses some; the assay was immunoSEQ multiplex PCR. The table lists about 14,000 clones, around four fifths of them singletons. Eligibility required adulthood, ileal or ileocolonic Crohn's disease and indicated ileocolonic resection. CDR1 and CDR2 from the germline V gene are ENHRY and SYGVKD. The CDR3 covers 13 residues. The V segment lost 5 bases and the J segment 6 bases; nucleotides outside the gene matches: 5. The chain recombines TRBV10-3 with TRBJ1-1; TRBD1 matches at 8 bases. The clonotype comes from an adult with Crohn's disease. Sequencing was performed on ileal tissue. The CDR3 spells CAISQGQDAEAFF. CDR3 nucleotides: TGTGCCATCAGTCAGGGACAGGATGCTGAAGCTTTCTTT.